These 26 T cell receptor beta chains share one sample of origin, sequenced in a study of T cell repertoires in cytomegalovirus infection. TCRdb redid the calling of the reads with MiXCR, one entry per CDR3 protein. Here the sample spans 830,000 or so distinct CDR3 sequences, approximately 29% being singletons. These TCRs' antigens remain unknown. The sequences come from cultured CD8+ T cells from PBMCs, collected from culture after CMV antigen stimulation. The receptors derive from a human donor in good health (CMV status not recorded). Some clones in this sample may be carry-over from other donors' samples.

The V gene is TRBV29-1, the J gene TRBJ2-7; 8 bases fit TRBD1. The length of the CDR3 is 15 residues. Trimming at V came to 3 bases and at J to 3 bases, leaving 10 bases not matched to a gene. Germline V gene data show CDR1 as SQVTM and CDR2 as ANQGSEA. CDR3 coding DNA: TGCAGCGTTGAGGAGTACGGGACAGGTGTCTACGAGCAGTACTTC. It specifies CSVEEYGTGVYEQYF.

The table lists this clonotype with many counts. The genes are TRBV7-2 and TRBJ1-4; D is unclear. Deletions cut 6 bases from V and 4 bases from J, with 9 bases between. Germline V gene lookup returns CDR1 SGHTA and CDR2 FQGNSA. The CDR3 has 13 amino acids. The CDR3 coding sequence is TGTGCCAGCAGGCGTGACGGTAATGAAAAACTGTTTTTT. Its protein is CASRRDGNEKLFF. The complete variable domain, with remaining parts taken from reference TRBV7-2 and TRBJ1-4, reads GAGVSQSPSNKVTEKGKDVELRCDPISGHTALYWYRQSLGQGLEFLIYFQGNSAPDKSGLPSDRFSAERTGGSVSTLTIQRTQQEDSAVYLCASRRDGNEKLFFGSGTQLSVL.

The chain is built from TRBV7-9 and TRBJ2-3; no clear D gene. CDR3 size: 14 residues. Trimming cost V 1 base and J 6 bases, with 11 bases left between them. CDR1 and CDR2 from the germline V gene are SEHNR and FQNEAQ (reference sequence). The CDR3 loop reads CASSLEVLPDTQYF. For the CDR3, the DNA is TGTGCCAGCAGCTTAGAGGTCCTTCCGGATACGCAGTATTTT.

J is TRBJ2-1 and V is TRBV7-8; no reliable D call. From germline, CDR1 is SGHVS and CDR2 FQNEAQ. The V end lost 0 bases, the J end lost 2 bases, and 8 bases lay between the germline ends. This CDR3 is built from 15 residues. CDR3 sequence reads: CASSLAVQPYNEQFF. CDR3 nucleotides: TGTGCCAGCAGCTTAGCCGTTCAGCCCTACAATGAGCAGTTCTTC.

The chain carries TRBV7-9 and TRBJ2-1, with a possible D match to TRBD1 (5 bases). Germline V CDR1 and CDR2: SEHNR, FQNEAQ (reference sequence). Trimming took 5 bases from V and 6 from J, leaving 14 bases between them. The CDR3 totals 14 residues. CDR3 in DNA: TGTGCCAGCAGCCCCGAAGGGGTTGGCAATGAGCAGTTCTTC. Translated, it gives CASSPEGVGNEQFF.

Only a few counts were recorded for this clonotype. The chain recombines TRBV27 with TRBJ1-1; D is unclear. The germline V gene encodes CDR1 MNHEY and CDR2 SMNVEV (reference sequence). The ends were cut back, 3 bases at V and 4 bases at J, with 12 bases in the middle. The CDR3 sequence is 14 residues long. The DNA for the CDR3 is TGTGCCAGCAGTTTGGGGTCCCCTCGCACTGAAGCTTTCTTT. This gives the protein CASSLGSPRTEAFF.

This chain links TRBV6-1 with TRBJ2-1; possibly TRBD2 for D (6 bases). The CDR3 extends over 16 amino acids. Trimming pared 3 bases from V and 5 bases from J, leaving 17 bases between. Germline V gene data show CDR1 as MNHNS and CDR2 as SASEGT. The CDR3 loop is CASSELQGGFNNEQFF. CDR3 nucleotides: TGTGCCAGCAGTGAGCTCCAGGGAGGTTTTAACAATGAGCAGTTCTTC.

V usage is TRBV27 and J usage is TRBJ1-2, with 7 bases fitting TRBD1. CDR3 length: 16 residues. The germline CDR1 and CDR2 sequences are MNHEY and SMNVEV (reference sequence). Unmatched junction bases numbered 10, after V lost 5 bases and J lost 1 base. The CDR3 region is CASSRGGTENNYGYTF. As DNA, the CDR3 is TGTGCCAGCAGTCGAGGAGGGACAGAAAATAACTATGGCTACACCTTC.

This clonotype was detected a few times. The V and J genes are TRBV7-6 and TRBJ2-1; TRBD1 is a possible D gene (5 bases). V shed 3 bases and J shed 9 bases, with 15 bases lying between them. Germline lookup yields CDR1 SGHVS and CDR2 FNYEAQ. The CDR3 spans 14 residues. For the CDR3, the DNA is TGTGCCAGCAGCTTTCAGGAAAGGGGAAGTGAGCAGTTCTTC. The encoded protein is CASSFQERGSEQFF.

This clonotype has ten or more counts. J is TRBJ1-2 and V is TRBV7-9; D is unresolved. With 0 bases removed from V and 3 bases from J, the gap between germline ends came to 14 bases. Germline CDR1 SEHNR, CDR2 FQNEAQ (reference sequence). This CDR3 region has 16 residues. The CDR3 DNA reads TGTGCCAGCAGCTTAGCGGTAGAGTGGCAGTACTATGGCTACACCTTC. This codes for CASSLAVEWQYYGYTF.

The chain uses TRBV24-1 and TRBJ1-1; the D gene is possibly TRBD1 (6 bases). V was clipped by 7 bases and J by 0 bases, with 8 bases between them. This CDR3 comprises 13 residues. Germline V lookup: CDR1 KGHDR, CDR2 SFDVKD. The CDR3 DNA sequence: TGTGCCACCAGGGACAGCATGAACACTGAAGCTTTCTTT. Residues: CATRDSMNTEAFF.

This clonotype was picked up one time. The CDR3 spells CASSSGPSYGYTF. CDR3 coding DNA: TGTGCCAGCAGTTCCGGACCAAGCTATGGCTACACCTTC. The chain carries TRBV11-2 and TRBJ1-2; the D is unclear. V was pared by 6 bases and J by 4 bases, with 12 bases between. The CDR3 totals 13 residues. Germline values: CDR1 SGHAT, CDR2 FQNNGV.

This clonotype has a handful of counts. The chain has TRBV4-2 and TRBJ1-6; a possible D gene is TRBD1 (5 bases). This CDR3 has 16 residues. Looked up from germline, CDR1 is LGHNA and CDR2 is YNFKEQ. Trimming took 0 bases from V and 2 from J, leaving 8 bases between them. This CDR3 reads CASSQDQGAYNSPLHF. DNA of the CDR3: TGTGCCAGCAGCCAAGATCAAGGGGCCTATAATTCACCCCTCCACTTT.

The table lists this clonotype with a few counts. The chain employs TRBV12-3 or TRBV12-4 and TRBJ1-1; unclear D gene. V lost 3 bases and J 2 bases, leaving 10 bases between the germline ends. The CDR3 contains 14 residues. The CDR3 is CASSFRADNTEAFF. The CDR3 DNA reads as TGTGCCAGCAGTTTTCGGGCGGATAACACTGAAGCTTTCTTT.

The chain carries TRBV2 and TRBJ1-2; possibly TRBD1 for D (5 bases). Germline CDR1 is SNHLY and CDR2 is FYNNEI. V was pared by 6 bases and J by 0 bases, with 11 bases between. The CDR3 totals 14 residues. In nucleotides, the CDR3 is TGTGCCAGCAGCGCCGGGGGGGCTAACTATGGCTACACCTTC. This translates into CASSAGGANYGYTF. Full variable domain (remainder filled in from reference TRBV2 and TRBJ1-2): EPEVTQTPSHQVTQMGQEVILRCVPISNHLYFYWYRQILGQKVEFLVSFYNNEISEKSEIFDDQFSVERPDGSNFTLKIRSTKLEDSAMYFCASSAGGANYGYTFGSGTRLTVV.

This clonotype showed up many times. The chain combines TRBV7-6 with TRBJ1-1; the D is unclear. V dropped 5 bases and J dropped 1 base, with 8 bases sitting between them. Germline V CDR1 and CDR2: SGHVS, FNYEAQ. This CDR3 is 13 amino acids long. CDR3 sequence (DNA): TGTGCCAGCAGCCAGACCCCGAACACTGAAGCTTTCTTT. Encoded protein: CASSQTPNTEAFF.

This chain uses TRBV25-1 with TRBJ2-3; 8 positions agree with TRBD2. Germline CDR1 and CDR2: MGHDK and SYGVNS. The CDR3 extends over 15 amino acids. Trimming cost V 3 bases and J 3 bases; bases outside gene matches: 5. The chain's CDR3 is CASSDASGFTDTQYF. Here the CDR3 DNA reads TGTGCCAGCAGTGATGCTAGCGGGTTTACAGATACGCAGTATTTT.

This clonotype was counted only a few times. The CDR3 is CASSFLQGAETQYF. The CDR3 coding sequence is TGTGCCAGCAGCTTCCTACAGGGGGCAGAGACCCAGTACTTC. The chain uses TRBV7-8 and TRBJ2-5; 9 bases agree with TRBD1. The V gene's germline CDR1 is SGHVS and CDR2 FQNEAQ. The V gene end was trimmed by 3 bases and the J gene end by 4 bases; junction bases not matched to a gene: 3. The CDR3 loop spans 14 amino acids.

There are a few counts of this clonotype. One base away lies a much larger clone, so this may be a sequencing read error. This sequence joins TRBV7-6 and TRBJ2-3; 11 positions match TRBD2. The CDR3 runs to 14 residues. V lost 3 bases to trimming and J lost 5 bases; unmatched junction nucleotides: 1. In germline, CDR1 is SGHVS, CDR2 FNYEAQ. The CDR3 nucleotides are TGTGCCAGCAGCTTCACTAGCGGGGGAGATACGCAGTATTTT. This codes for CASSFTSGGDTQYF.

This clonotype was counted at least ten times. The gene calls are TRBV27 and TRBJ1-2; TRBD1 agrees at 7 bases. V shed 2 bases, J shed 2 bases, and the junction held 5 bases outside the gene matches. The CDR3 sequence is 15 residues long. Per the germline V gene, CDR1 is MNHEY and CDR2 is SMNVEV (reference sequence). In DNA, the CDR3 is TGTGCCAGCAGTTTAGGGAGGGGGCGCAACTATGGCTACACCTTC. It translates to CASSLGRGRNYGYTF.

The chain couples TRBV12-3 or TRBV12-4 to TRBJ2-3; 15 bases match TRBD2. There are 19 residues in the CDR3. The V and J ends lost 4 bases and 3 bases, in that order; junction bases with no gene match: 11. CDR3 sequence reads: CASSYPGTSGGQRTDTQYF. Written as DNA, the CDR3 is TGTGCCAGCAGTTACCCCGGGACTAGCGGGGGGCAGCGGACAGATACGCAGTATTTT.

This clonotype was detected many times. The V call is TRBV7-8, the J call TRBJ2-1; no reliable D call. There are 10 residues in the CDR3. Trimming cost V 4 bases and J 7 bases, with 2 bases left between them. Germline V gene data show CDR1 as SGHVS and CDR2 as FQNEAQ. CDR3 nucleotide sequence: TGTGCCAGCAGCTCGAATGAGCAGTTCTTC. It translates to CASSSNEQFF.

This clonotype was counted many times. For the CDR3, the DNA is TGTGCCAGCAGGAAGGAGCTAGCAGACCAAGAGACCCAGTACTTC. Translating gives CASRKELADQETQYF. The chain has TRBV12-3 or TRBV12-4 and TRBJ2-5, with TRBD2 as a possible D gene (5 bases). V was clipped by 6 bases and J by 0 bases, with 14 bases between them. The CDR3 has 15 amino acids.

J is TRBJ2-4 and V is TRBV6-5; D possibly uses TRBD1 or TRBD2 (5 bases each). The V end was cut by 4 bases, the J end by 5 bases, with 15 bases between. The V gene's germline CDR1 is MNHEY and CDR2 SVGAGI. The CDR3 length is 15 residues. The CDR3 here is CASSSREFRENIQYF. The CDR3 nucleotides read TGTGCCAGCAGTTCCCGGGAATTCAGGGAAAACATTCAGTACTTC.

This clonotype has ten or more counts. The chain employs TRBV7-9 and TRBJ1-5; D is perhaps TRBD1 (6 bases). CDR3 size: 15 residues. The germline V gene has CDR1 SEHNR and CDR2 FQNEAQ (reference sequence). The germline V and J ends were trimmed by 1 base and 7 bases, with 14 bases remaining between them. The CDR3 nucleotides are TGTGCCAGCAGCTTAGGAGGGGGAATTAACCAGCCCCAGCATTTT. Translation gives CASSLGGGINQPQHF.

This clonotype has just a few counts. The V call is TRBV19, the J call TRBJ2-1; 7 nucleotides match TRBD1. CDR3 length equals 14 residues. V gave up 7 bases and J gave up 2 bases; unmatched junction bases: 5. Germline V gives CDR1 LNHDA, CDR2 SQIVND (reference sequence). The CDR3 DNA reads TGTGCCAGTACTGTCGACAGGGCCTACAATGAGCAGTTCTTC. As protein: CASTVDRAYNEQFF.